This TCR beta chain was found in a study of identical twins. Notes on the study in general: The study found that models underestimated out-of-frame TCR alpha sharing in monozygotic twins.

The CDR3 spans 15 residues. Per the germline V gene, CDR1 is MNHEY and CDR2 is SVGAGI. The V and J ends lost 1 base and 1 base, in that order; junction bases with no gene match: 2. This clonotype has only a few counts. The antigen remains unidentified. TCRdb redid the calling of the 5' RACE reads with MiXCR, one entry per CDR3 protein. This repertoire shows just under 550,000 distinct CDR3 sequences, approximately 16% found once; its top ten account for 0.35% to 0.45%. The data were also submitted as part of a second study, on yellow fever vaccine responses in identical twins.

Sequenced: CD4+ T cells sorted from blood. This clonotype was obtained from a woman between 18 and 29 years old in good health. The J gene is TRBJ2-3, the V gene TRBV6-5, with 7 bases identical to TRBD1. The CDR3 region has the DNA TGTGCCAGCAGTTACTGGGACAGAGGCACAGATACGCAGTATTTT. Translated, it gives CASSYWDRGTDTQYF.